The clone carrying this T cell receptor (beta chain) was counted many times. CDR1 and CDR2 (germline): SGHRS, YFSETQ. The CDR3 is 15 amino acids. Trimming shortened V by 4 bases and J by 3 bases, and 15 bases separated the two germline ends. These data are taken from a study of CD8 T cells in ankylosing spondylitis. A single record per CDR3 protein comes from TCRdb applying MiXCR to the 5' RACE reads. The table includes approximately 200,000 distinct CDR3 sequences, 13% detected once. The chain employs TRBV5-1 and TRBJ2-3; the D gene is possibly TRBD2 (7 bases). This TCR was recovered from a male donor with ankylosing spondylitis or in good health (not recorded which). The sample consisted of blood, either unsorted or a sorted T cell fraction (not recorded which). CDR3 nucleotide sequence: TGCGCCAGCAGCCCCCGGAGGGGGGGGACAGATACGCAGTATTTT. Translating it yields CASSPRRGGTDTQYF.